This T cell receptor (beta chain) comes out of a study of OX40 agonist ivuxolimab in advanced cancers. At the level of the study: An agonistic anti-OX40 (CD134) antibody, ivuxolimab, was used to treat the patients.

Researchers took blood at baseline, on cycle 4 day 1, and on cycle 7 day 1. Libraries were prepared by immunoSEQ multiplex PCR; TCRdb keeps only in-frame clonotypes and omits some of them. The data show more than 45,000 clones, roughly 94% seen once. Trimming cost V 1 base and J 3 bases; bases outside gene matches: 6. Germline CDR1 is MNHNS and CDR2 is SASEGT. The CDR3 spans 16 residues. Sample: CD4+ or CD8+ T cells sorted from blood, taken in a trial of the OX40 agonist ivuxolimab. The chain links TRBV6-1 to TRBJ2-3; 8 nucleotides line up with TRBD2. This receptor was taken from an adult with an advanced solid tumor such as melanoma, head and neck, liver or kidney cancer. The DNA of the CDR3 is TGTGCCAGCAGTGAAGTCCCAGCGGGAGAGACAGATACGCAGTATTTT. Its translation: CASSEVPAGETDTQYF.